The clone carrying this T cell receptor beta chain was recorded at least ten times. TCRdb reanalyzed the PCR reads with MiXCR. This repertoire shows tens of thousands of clones, 24% found once; its top ten account for around 12%. This entry comes from a study of metastatic and nonmetastatic thyroid tumors. Overall study context: Thyroid patients, malignant and benign, had repertoires compared across blood and tumor or nodule tissue.

Every patient underwent thyroid surgery untreated. V lost 1 base, J lost 0 bases, and 10 bases lay in between. The CDR3 covers 15 residues. CDR1 DFQATT and CDR2 SNEGSKA come from the germline V gene (reference sequence). The genes are TRBV20-1 and TRBJ1-3; no clear D gene. Sequencing was done on a sample of tumor tissue. The sequence derives from a male donor with papillary thyroid cancer or a benign thyroid nodule (not recorded which). Some clones in this sample may be carry-over from other donors' samples. The CDR3 sequence is CSARGLGFSGNTIYF. As DNA, the CDR3 is TGCAGTGCTAGAGGATTGGGTTTCTCTGGAAACACCATATATTTT.